Here is one TCR beta chain with its context. Antigen: not known. Some clones are missing from TCRdb's copy, which holds only in-frame ones; the method was immunoSEQ multiplex PCR. The sample gives approximately 2,000 clones, nearly 85% of which show up once; 6.5% is in the top ten. This sample was taken from a study of chemoradiotherapy in HPV16-positive cancers. Broader study findings: Candidate HPV-specific clones and E7-related TCR motifs grew in tumor during treatment.

The ends lost 4 bases at V and 10 bases at J; junction bases unmatched: 6. CDR3 length equals 13 residues. Germline-derived CDR1 and CDR2 are MNHEY and SVGAGI. Repertoires were sampled repeatedly during chemoradiotherapy. This sequence was found in a human donor with HPV-associated anogenital cancer. The specimen comprised tumor tissue, sampled from a patient who underwent chemoradiotherapy. This chain joins TRBV6-5 and TRBJ2-1; TRBD1 aligns across 8 bases. CDR3 DNA: TGTGCCAGCAGTTGGGCCACAGGGGGGGAGCAGTTCTTC. Encoded protein: CASSWATGGEQFF.